This T cell receptor beta chain was identified during a study of CD8 T cells in Susac syndrome. cDNA came from roughly 0.53 to 1 ug RNA primed by random hexamers. Amplification of TCR beta CDR3 was carried out by immunoSEQ multiplex PCR, which covered 54 Vbeta and 13 Jbeta segments. TCRdb reanalysed the immunoSEQ multiplex PCR reads using MiXCR and keeps one entry per CDR3 protein. The data show approximately 100,000 distinct CDR3 sequences, with under 95% seen just once and approximately 0.12% held by the top ten. CD8+ and CD4+ blood T cells underwent TCR beta sequencing. Controls matched for age and sex were healthy donors. Source material: CD8+ T cells from PBMCs. The sequence derives from a human donor in good health.

The CDR3 DNA is TGTGCCAGCAGTGATACAGGGTTCTCGACTGAAGCTTTCTTT. Translated: CASSDTGFSTEAFF. This sequence joins TRBV6-2 or TRBV6-3 and TRBJ1-1, with D possibly matching TRBD1 (6 bases). The V end was cut by 5 bases, the J end by 5 bases, with 15 bases between. The germline gives CDR1 MNHEY, CDR2 SVGEGT. The CDR3 has 14 residues.